This is a list of T cell receptor beta chains from one sample in a study of blood T cell repertoires in COVID-19. Here immunoSEQ multiplex PCR was the method, and the copy in TCRdb shows in-frame clones only, minus some. This sample has 210,000 or so clones; around four fifths occur once, and the top ten carry around 7.3%. The sequenced sample was peripheral blood. The receptors were sampled from a woman aged 50 to 60 with active or convalescent COVID-19. The CDR3 runs from the conserved cysteine through the conserved F or W. The D gene is left open where the match is weak. The size entry is marked missing in some rows and otherwise reads once, few, many or a size class.

CDR3 protein | CDR3 DNA | V gene | D gene | clone size | CDR3 length | J gene
CASNSGSWYTEAFF | TGTGCCAGCAACTCGGGGTCCTGGTACACTGAAGCTTTCTTT | TRBV2 | - | - | 14 | TRBJ1-1
CASGSFEKLFF | TGTGCCTCCGGGAGTTTCGAAAAACTGTTTTTT | TRBV5-4 | - | - | 11 | TRBJ1-4
CASRWGRDRNYGYTF | TGTGCCAGCAGATGGGGCCGGGACAGGAACTATGGCTACACCTTC | TRBV27 | TRBD1 | - | 15 | TRBJ1-2
CASSSAGRGPSNEKLFF | TGTGCCAGCAGCTCGGCGGGCAGGGGCCCCTCTAATGAAAAACTGTTTTTT | TRBV5-6 | - | few | 17 | TRBJ1-4
CASSPRGGALINEQFF | TGTGCCAGCAGTCCCCGGGGGGGGGCGCTTATCAATGAGCAGTTCTTC | TRBV27 | TRBD2 | - | 16 | TRBJ2-1
CASSDNRQGIDTEAFF | TGTGCCAGCAGCGACAACCGACAAGGAATAGACACTGAAGCTTTCTTT | TRBV14 | - | - | 16 | TRBJ1-1
CASSLGLDKGSYPQYF | TGCGCCAGCAGCTTGGGACTAGACAAGGGGTCATACCCGCAGTATTTT | TRBV5-1 | - | - | 16 | TRBJ2-3
CSAMKRDTQYF | TGCAGTGCTATGAAACGGGATACGCAGTATTTT | TRBV20-1 | - | once | 11 | TRBJ2-3
CASSQDVREHTIYF | TGCGCCAGCAGCCAAGATGTGAGGGAGCACACCATATATTTT | TRBV4-1 | - | once | 14 | TRBJ1-3
CASSAEVNTEAFF | TGTGCCAGCAGCGCGGAGGTGAACACTGAAGCTTTCTTT | TRBV12-3/TRBV12-4 | - | - | 13 | TRBJ1-1
CASSSQGSGANVLTF | TGCGCCAGCAGCTCACAGGGCTCTGGGGCCAACGTCCTGACTTTC | TRBV5-1 | - | - | 15 | TRBJ2-6
CASSLASGPPAGDTQYF | TGTGCCAGCAGCTTGGCATCCGGGCCTCCGGCGGGAGATACGCAGTATTTT | TRBV5-6 | - | - | 17 | TRBJ2-3
CATSEPFSGRNTGELFF | TGTGCCACCAGTGAACCCTTTAGCGGGAGAAACACCGGGGAGCTGTTTTTT | TRBV24-1 | TRBD2 | - | 17 | TRBJ2-2
CASSPQAKTRDSPLHF | TGTGCCAGCTCACCACAAGCAAAGACCCGGGATTCACCCCTCCACTTT | TRBV18 | - | - | 16 | TRBJ1-6
CSVETGLGYGYTF | TGCAGCGTTGAGACAGGGCTGGGCTATGGCTACACCTTC | TRBV29-1 | TRBD1 | - | 13 | TRBJ1-2
CASSRGLAGANVLTF | TGTGCCAGCAGTAGGGGGCTAGCTGGGGCCAACGTCCTGACTTTC | TRBV6-5 | TRBD1 | - | 15 | TRBJ2-6
CASTPGGHPWANYGYTF | TGTGCCAGCACCCCGGGAGGCCACCCCTGGGCAAACTATGGCTACACCTTC | TRBV6-2/TRBV6-3 | - | - | 17 | TRBJ1-2